A selection of T cell receptor beta chains follows, all from one sample in a study of T cell responses to AZD1222 COVID-19 vaccine. The assay was immunoSEQ multiplex PCR, and TCRdb's table has in-frame clones only and misses some. The sample includes 98,000 or so clones, 86% of them seen just once. The sample was peripheral blood, taken on day 0 of AZD1222 vaccination. The source is an adult in good health. Both conserved end residues are part of each CDR3. A D gene is named only where the DNA matches it firmly. Clone sizes are given selectively: once, few, many, or a class where the clone is expanded.

TRBV19	TRBD1	-	TRBJ2-5	TGTGCCAGTAGGGTGGACAGGGCACAAGAGACCCAGTACTTC	CASRVDRAQETQYF
TRBV10-3	-	-	TRBJ2-7	TGTGCCATCAGACTCCGGGACACCGCCTACGAGCAGTACTTC	CAIRLRDTAYEQYF
TRBV12-3/TRBV12-4	-	-	TRBJ1-2	TGTGCCAGCAGTTTTTCCGTGAACTATGGCTACACCTTC	CASSFSVNYGYTF
TRBV5-1	-	-	TRBJ1-1	TGCGCCAGCAGCAGGAGTGGGAACACTGAAGCTTTCTTT	CASSRSGNTEAFF
TRBV5-1	-	-	TRBJ2-7	TGCGCCAGCAGCTTGTTGGGTAGCTCGTCCTACGAGCAGTACTTC	CASSLLGSSSYEQYF
TRBV4-1	TRBD1	-	TRBJ2-6	TGCGCCAGCAGCCCACGGGGCAGGGGGAGTATCACTGGGGCCAACGTCCTGACTTTC	CASSPRGRGSITGANVLTF
TRBV6-5	-	medium-sized	TRBJ2-2	TGTGCCCTAAAGAAATCGTCCGGGGAGCTGTTTTTT	CALKKSSGELFF
TRBV5-4	-	-	TRBJ1-2	TGTGCCAGCAGGGCCGGTGCGGACTACACCTTC	CASRAGADYTF
TRBV3-1/TRBV3-2	-	-	TRBJ2-7	TGTGCCAGCAGCCAAGGAGCCAGGTCCCTCTACGAGCAGTACTTC	CASSQGARSLYEQYF
TRBV4-1	TRBD1	-	TRBJ1-5	TGCGCCAGCAGCCAATCTGTGACAGGGGGTGAACAGCCCCAGCATTTT	CASSQSVTGGEQPQHF
TRBV5-4	TRBD2	-	TRBJ2-7	TGTGCCAGCAGCTCGGGCGGGGGGTCGTTTCGCTCCTACGAGCAGTACTTC	CASSSGGGSFRSYEQYF
TRBV2	-	-	TRBJ1-5	TGTGCCAGCAGCCAAGATAGCCCGGGGTTAGTGAGCAATCAGCCCCAGCATTTT	CASSQDSPGLVSNQPQHF
TRBV3-1/TRBV3-2	TRBD2	-	TRBJ2-3	TGTGCCAGCAGCCCGACTAGCGGGGGGGGCACAGATACGCAGTATTTT	CASSPTSGGGTDTQYF
TRBV28	-	-	TRBJ1-2	TGTGCCAGCAGTTTTACAATGGGCTATGGCTACACCTTC	CASSFTMGYGYTF
TRBV2	-	-	TRBJ2-3	TGTGCCAGCACTGTGACAACGCTTACAGATACGCAGTATTTT	CASTVTTLTDTQYF
TRBV12-3/TRBV12-4	-	-	TRBJ1-3	TGTGCCAGCAGGGGGCGCGGGGACACCATATATTTT	CASRGRGDTIYF
TRBV13	TRBD1	-	TRBJ2-5	TGTGCCAGCAGCATCGGGACAGACAGTTCCCAAGAGACCCAGTACTTC	CASSIGTDSSQETQYF
TRBV7-2	-	few	TRBJ2-3	TGTGCCAGCAGCTTAGGTAGGGGCGGCACAGATACGCAGTATTTT	CASSLGRGGTDTQYF
TRBV7-9	-	-	TRBJ1-4	TGTGCCAGCAGCCCATCCCGGGGGGGGAATGTGCTGTTTTTT	CASSPSRGGNVLFF
TRBV23-1	-	-	TRBJ2-2	TGCGCCAGCAGCGGACATCCAAGGGCCGGGGAGCTGTTTTTT	CASSGHPRAGELFF
TRBV7-2	TRBD1	few	TRBJ1-6	TGTGCCAGCAGCCGCCCGGGACAGGGAGTTTCACCCCTCCACTTT	CASSRPGQGVSPLHF
TRBV6-2/TRBV6-3	TRBD2	-	TRBJ2-1	TGTGCCAGCAGTTACGGACTAGCGGGGGGCCTTGAGCAGTTCTTC	CASSYGLAGGLEQFF
TRBV19	-	-	TRBJ1-3	TGTGCCAGTTCATACAGAGCCTCTGGAAACACCATATATTTT	CASSYRASGNTIYF
TRBV6-5	TRBD1	-	TRBJ1-3	TGTGCCACCCGACAGGGGATGTCTGGAAACACCATATATTTT	CATRQGMSGNTIYF
TRBV19	TRBD1	once	TRBJ1-4	TGTGCCAGTAGGGACAGGGGTAATGAAAAACTGTTTTTT	CASRDRGNEKLFF
TRBV4-1	-	-	TRBJ2-3	TGCGCCAGCAGCCAAGAGCGGTGGGCAGGAGAAATTTCAGATACGCAGTATTTT	CASSQERWAGEISDTQYF
TRBV7-2	TRBD1	-	TRBJ1-4	TGTGCCAGCAGCCCTCAGGGGGGCACCCTTAATGAAAAACTGTTTTTT	CASSPQGGTLNEKLFF
TRBV4-1	TRBD2	-	TRBJ2-7	TGCGCCAGCAGCCATGCCGCCGGGACTAGCTTAGGGGAGGGAACCTACGAGCAGTACTTC	CASSHAAGTSLGEGTYEQYF
TRBV6-5	-	once	TRBJ2-5	TGTGCCAGCAGTCAAAATGGACTACACGAAGAGACCCAGTACTTC	CASSQNGLHEETQYF
TRBV7-9	TRBD1	-	TRBJ1-1	TGTGCCAGCAAACAGGGGGGAGCTGAAGCTTTCTTT	CASKQGGAEAFF
TRBV7-9	-	-	TRBJ2-1	TGTGCCAGCACCAAGGAGTTTCGGAATGAGCAGTTCTTC	CASTKEFRNEQFF
TRBV6-6	-	-	TRBJ2-1	TGTGCCAGCAGTTACCAGGAACGGTATGAGCAGTTCTTC	CASSYQERYEQFF
TRBV6-5	-	few	TRBJ1-1	TGTGCCAGCAACCGAGGGGGGGCCACTGAAGCTTTCTTT	CASNRGGATEAFF
TRBV18	TRBD1	once	TRBJ1-2	TGTGCCAGCTCACCCGACCAGACAGGGCTTATCTATGGCTACACCTTC	CASSPDQTGLIYGYTF
TRBV2	TRBD1	-	TRBJ1-1	TGTGCCAGCAAAGGACAGGGCTTAATGAACACTGAAGCTTTCTTT	CASKGQGLMNTEAFF
TRBV6-1	-	-	TRBJ1-2	TGTGCCAGCAGTGAAGCTGTGGGGCTCCTTCGCTATGGCTACACCTTC	CASSEAVGLLRYGYTF
TRBV6-2/TRBV6-3	-	-	TRBJ2-2	TGTGCCAGCAGTTACTTTGGGGCACGCACCGGGGAGCTGTTTTTT	CASSYFGARTGELFF
TRBV19	TRBD1	-	TRBJ1-2	TGTGCCAGTAGTACGGGACAGGGATTTGGTGGCTACACCTTC	CASSTGQGFGGYTF
TRBV7-9	-	few	TRBJ2-7	TGTGCCAGCAGCTTCAGGGGAGGCTCCTACGAGCAGTACTTC	CASSFRGGSYEQYF
TRBV18	-	-	TRBJ1-5	TGTGCCAGCTCACCGACGGCAGGGACGCAGCCCCAGCATTTT	CASSPTAGTQPQHF
TRBV11-2	-	few	TRBJ1-6	TGTGCCAGCAGCTTAGATAGGGCTTCTTATAATTCACCCCTCCACTTT	CASSLDRASYNSPLHF
TRBV6-5	-	few	TRBJ2-7	TGTGCCAGCATGAAAGAACTGAGATACGAGCAGTACTTC	CASMKELRYEQYF
TRBV7-2	TRBD2	once	TRBJ2-3	TGTGCCAGCAGCTTAGTGAGCGGGACCCAGGATACGCAGTATTTT	CASSLVSGTQDTQYF
TRBV7-2	-	-	TRBJ1-6	TGTGCCAGCAGCTTAGGTTCCGGGTCAAGGGCACCCCTCCACTTT	CASSLGSGSRAPLHF
TRBV10-3	-	-	TRBJ2-1	TGTGCCATCAGGGCGACAGGCAATCCAAACAATGAGCAGTTCTTC	CAIRATGNPNNEQFF
TRBV3-1/TRBV3-2	-	few	TRBJ1-3	TGTGCCAGCAGCCAATCAGGGAGTGGAAACACCATATATTTT	CASSQSGSGNTIYF
TRBV28	-	once	TRBJ2-7	TGTGCCAGCAGTTTGTTCGCTAACTACGAGCAGTACTTC	CASSLFANYEQYF
TRBV30	-	-	TRBJ2-7	TGTGCCTGGAGTGTATTGGGCCCCGTGAGGTACTTC	CAWSVLGPVRYF
TRBV6-5	-	-	TRBJ2-5	TGTGCCAGCAGTACGCACTGGGCTCAAGAGACCCAGTACTTC	CASSTHWAQETQYF
TRBV9	-	-	TRBJ2-7	TGTGCCAGCAGCGTAGGGCAGACCACCTACGAGCAGTACTTC	CASSVGQTTYEQYF
TRBV4-2	-	-	TRBJ2-7	TGTGCCAGCAGCCAAGATCTCGCAGCCACCTACGAGCAGTACTTC	CASSQDLAATYEQYF
TRBV19	-	-	TRBJ1-4	TGTGCCAGTTCGACAGGCCGCGATGAAAAACTGTTTTTT	CASSTGRDEKLFF
TRBV3-1/TRBV3-2	TRBD1	-	TRBJ2-3	TGTGCCAGCAGCCAGACCGGGACAGGGGGCACAGATACGCAGTATTTT	CASSQTGTGGTDTQYF
TRBV19	-	-	TRBJ1-3	TGTGCCAGTACCCCCCGCCGGGACGATGGAAACACCATATATTTT	CASTPRRDDGNTIYF